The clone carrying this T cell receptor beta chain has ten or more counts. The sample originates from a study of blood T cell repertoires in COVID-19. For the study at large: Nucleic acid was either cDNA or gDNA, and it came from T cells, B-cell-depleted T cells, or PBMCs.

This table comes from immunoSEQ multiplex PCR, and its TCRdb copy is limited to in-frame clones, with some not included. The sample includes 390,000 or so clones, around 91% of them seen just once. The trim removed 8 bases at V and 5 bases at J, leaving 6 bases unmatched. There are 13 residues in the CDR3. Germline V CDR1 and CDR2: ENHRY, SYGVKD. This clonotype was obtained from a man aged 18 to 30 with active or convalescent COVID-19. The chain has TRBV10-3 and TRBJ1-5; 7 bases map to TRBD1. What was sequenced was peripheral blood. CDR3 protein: CAISGTEDQPQHF. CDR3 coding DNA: TGTGCCATCTCCGGGACAGAGGATCAGCCCCAGCATTTT.